Following are 26 T cell receptor beta chains from one sample sequenced in a study of T cells after yellow fever vaccination. TCRdb itself ran the 5' RACE reads through MiXCR, one entry per CDR3 protein. The sample lists more than 300,000 distinct CDR3 sequences, around 4.5% occurring once. Material: PBMCs, obtained 15 days after the yellow fever booster vaccination. These receptors were taken from a man between 18 and 29 years old who received the YFV17D yellow fever vaccine.

In this sample, this clonotype turned up many times. The junction does not match germline at one end; this may be a read error. V is TRBV7-2 and J is TRBJ1-4, with a weak D call TRBD1 (5 bases). The CDR3 extends over 16 amino acids. Germline V gives CDR1 SGHTA, CDR2 FQGNSA. In nucleotides, the CDR3 is TGTGCCAGCAGGGAGGGGACCGCTCTGGTTAATCAAAAACTGTTTTTT. Protein product: CASREGTALVNQKLFF.

This clonotype was found many times. CDR3 nucleotides: TGTGCCAGCAGTTTGGGGCGGGGTCAGGACACTGAAGCTTTCTTT. As protein: CASSLGRGQDTEAFF. The chain uses TRBV27 and TRBJ1-1; D is perhaps TRBD1 (5 bases). V was shortened by 3 bases and J by 3 bases, with 14 bases between the two germline ends. Per germline, CDR1 MNHEY and CDR2 SMNVEV (reference sequence). CDR3 size: 15 residues.

This clonotype was found many times. The V and J genes are TRBV4-3 and TRBJ2-7; 12 bases align to TRBD1. Germline CDR1 is LGHNA and CDR2 is YSLEER. The CDR3 consists of 14 residues. The junction had 4 bases not matched to a gene; V was cut back by 6 bases and J by 4 bases. CDR3 residues: CASSRDRGQYEQYF. CDR3 nucleotides: TGCGCCAGCAGTCGGGACAGGGGGCAATACGAGCAGTACTTC.

The chain combines TRBV19 with TRBJ1-2; D is uncertain. This CDR3 comprises 11 residues. The germline V gene encodes CDR1 LNHDA and CDR2 SQIVND (reference sequence). The V gene lost 7 bases and the J gene lost 8 bases, with 11 bases spanning the gap. The CDR3 DNA reads as TGTGCCAGTATGGGATTTCGGGGCTACACCTTC. As protein: CASMGFRGYTF.

This clonotype was seen more than once but under ten times. The chain combines TRBV7-3 with TRBJ1-6; 7 nucleotides align to TRBD1. Per germline, CDR1 SGHTA and CDR2 FQGTGA. The trim removed 3 bases at V and 10 bases at J, leaving 9 bases unmatched. The length of the CDR3 is 15 residues. This CDR3 is CASSLAGGIGSPLHF. The CDR3 nucleotides are TGTGCCAGCAGCTTGGCAGGGGGGATTGGGTCACCCCTCCACTTT.

This clonotype has only a few counts. J is TRBJ1-5 and V is TRBV5-1; 10 nucleotides align to TRBD1. V shed 0 bases and J 2 bases; nucleotides not matched to a gene: 2. The CDR3 sequence is 16 residues long. CDR1 is SGHRS and CDR2 is YFSETQ in the germline V gene. Written as DNA, the CDR3 is TGCGCCAGCAGCTTGGAGGGGACAGGGGGCAATCAGCCCCAGCATTTT. The encoded protein is CASSLEGTGGNQPQHF.

This clonotype was seen ten or more times. CDR3 loop: CASSLAVSGGPAYNEQFF. CDR3 in DNA: TGCGCCAGCAGCTTGGCGGTTAGCGGGGGGCCAGCCTACAATGAGCAGTTCTTC. This chain connects TRBV5-1 to TRBJ2-1; TRBD2 agrees at 10 bases. V trimming: 0 bases; J trimming: 2 bases; junction bases outside the gene matches: 8. This CDR3 is built from 18 residues. The germline V gene encodes CDR1 SGHRS and CDR2 YFSETQ.

By proportion, this clonotype is medium-sized. The rearrangement uses TRBV5-1 and TRBJ2-3; D gene uncertain. Deletions cut 4 bases from V and 1 base from J, with 7 bases between. The germline CDR1 and CDR2 sequences are SGHRS and YFSETQ. The CDR3 extends over 13 amino acids. CDR3 protein: CASSPDRTDTQYF. The CDR3 region has the DNA TGCGCCAGCAGCCCCGACCGCACAGATACGCAGTATTTT. Complete variable domain (other parts from reference TRBV5-1 and TRBJ2-3): KAGVTQTPRYLIKTRGQQVTLSCSPISGHRSVSWYQQTPGQGLQFLFEYFSETQRNKGNFPGRFSGRQFSNSRSEMNVSTLELGDSALYLCASSPDRTDTQYFGPGTRLTVL.

In the case of this clonotype: Its ends do not fully match the called genes, so a read error is possible. This chain links TRBV5-1 with TRBJ2-5, with 7 bases lining up with TRBD1. Germline loops: CDR1 SGHRS, CDR2 YFSETQ. The CDR3 is 13 residues long. The CDR3 loop reads CASSLQGPPYESF. CDR3 nucleotide sequence: TGCGCCAGCAGCTTACAGGGGCCTCCGTATGAGTCCTTC.

This clonotype was recorded many times. The V and J genes are TRBV7-2 and TRBJ2-2; unclear D gene. The CDR3 consists of 14 residues. The germline V gene encodes CDR1 SGHTA and CDR2 FQGNSA. Deletions cut 3 bases from V and 2 bases from J, with 7 bases between. This chain's CDR3 is CASSFRINTGELFF. DNA for the CDR3: TGTGCCAGCAGCTTCCGAATTAACACCGGGGAGCTGTTTTTT.

Only a few counts were recorded for this clonotype. The J gene is TRBJ2-3, the V gene TRBV7-6, with D perhaps TRBD2 (5 bases). Trimming cost V 5 bases and J 2 bases, with 11 bases left between them. Germline loops: CDR1 SGHVS, CDR2 FNYEAQ. There are 14 residues in the CDR3. CDR3 DNA sequence: TGTGCCAGCAGCACGAAGGGAGTCACAGATACGCAGTATTTT. Encoded protein: CASSTKGVTDTQYF.

This clonotype was counted between two and nine times. The chain links TRBV19 to TRBJ1-6; D remains unclear. This CDR3 spans 14 amino acids. Germline CDR1 is LNHDA and CDR2 is SQIVND (reference sequence). The ends were cut back, 8 bases at V and 1 base at J, with 9 bases in the middle. CDR3 DNA sequence: TGTGCCAGTTTAGGAGCATCCTATAATTCACCCCTCCACTTT. This sequence encodes CASLGASYNSPLHF.

This clonotype was found many times. The CDR3 region is CSVAGSQTQYF. The CDR3 DNA reads TGCAGCGTTGCCGGGAGTCAGACCCAGTACTTC. The V gene is TRBV29-1, the J gene TRBJ2-5; tentatively, D is TRBD2 (6 bases). In germline, CDR1 is SQVTM, CDR2 ANQGSEA. This CDR3 is 11 amino acids long. V lost 4 bases to trimming and J lost 6 bases, with 9 bases between them.

The rearrangement links TRBV18 to TRBJ2-3, with 7 bases fitting TRBD1. The CDR3 is made up of 18 amino acids. The V gene end was trimmed by 2 bases and the J gene end by 4 bases; junction bases not matched to a gene: 15. Germline CDR1 reads KGHSH; CDR2 reads LQKENI. The CDR3 DNA reads as TGTGCCAGCTCACCAAGGAGCTTGAGGGGGCGCCTCGCAGATACGCAGTATTTT. This translates into CASSPRSLRGRLADTQYF.

This clonotype was detected many times. The chain recombines TRBV12-3 or TRBV12-4 with TRBJ2-1; D remains ambiguous. The V end was cut by 5 bases, the J end by 0 bases, with 11 bases between. This CDR3 is built from 15 residues. The DNA of the CDR3 is TGTGCCAGCAGTCTAGTCGATAGCTCCTACAATGAGCAGTTCTTC. Amino acid sequence: CASSLVDSSYNEQFF.

The chain links TRBV5-1 to TRBJ2-5; possibly TRBD1 for D (5 bases). The germline gives CDR1 SGHRS, CDR2 YFSETQ. This CDR3 region has 15 residues. V lost 5 bases to trimming and J lost 4 bases, with 18 bases between them. The CDR3 coding sequence is TGCGCCAGCAGTTTAGGCATTGGGGCTCCAGAGACCCAGTACTTC. It is translated as CASSLGIGAPETQYF.

This clonotype has at least ten counts. The chain combines TRBV7-2 with TRBJ2-1; TRBD2 aligns across 8 bases. V lost 6 bases, J lost 3 bases, and 7 bases stayed unmatched. CDR3 length: 15 amino acids. Germline CDR1 is SGHTA and CDR2 is FQGNSA. CDR3 sequence reads: CASSPAGGVYNEQFF. The CDR3 bases are TGTGCCAGCAGTCCTGCCGGGGGGGTCTACAATGAGCAGTTCTTC.

This clonotype was seen at least ten times. The rearrangement links TRBV6-6 to TRBJ1-2, with D possibly being TRBD1 (5 bases). The CDR3 has 13 residues. The V and J ends lost 5 bases and 7 bases respectively, with 14 bases between them. Germline lookup yields CDR1 MNHNY and CDR2 SVGAGI (reference sequence). The CDR3 sequence: CASSLSGAIGYTF. The CDR3 region has the DNA TGTGCCAGCAGTCTCAGTGGGGCAATTGGCTACACCTTC.

There are a few counts of this clonotype. The J gene is TRBJ2-4, the V gene TRBV7-8; D is possibly TRBD1 (5 bases). Germline V gives CDR1 SGHVS, CDR2 FQNEAQ. Trimming removed 5 bases at V and 0 bases at J, with 14 bases between. This CDR3 is built from 16 residues. The CDR3, as DNA: TGTGCCAGCAGCGCCGACAGAATAGTAGCCAAAAACATTCAGTACTTC. Translation: CASSADRIVAKNIQYF.

V is TRBV7-2 and J is TRBJ2-3, with a weak D call TRBD1 (7 bases). Looked up from germline, CDR1 is SGHTA and CDR2 is FQGNSA. The CDR3 length is 15 residues. Trimming removed 7 bases from V and 8 bases from J, with 22 bases in between. CDR3 in amino acids: CASKRGPGGFATQYF. DNA of the CDR3: TGTGCCAGCAAGCGAGGGCCAGGGGGGTTTGCTACGCAGTATTTT.

The chain uses TRBV7-9 and TRBJ2-7, with TRBD2 as a possible D gene (5 bases). The CDR3 is 14 amino acids. Trimming removed 5 bases at V and 6 bases at J, with 17 bases between. Germline CDR1 reads SEHNR; CDR2 reads FQNEAQ (reference sequence). The DNA for the CDR3 is TGTGCCAGCAGCCCCGGACCGGGGAAAGGCGAGCAGTACGTC. It specifies CASSPGPGKGEQYV.

This clonotype was counted only a few times. CDR3 protein: CASSLDRQASGEKLFF. The CDR3 nucleotides read TGTGCCAGCAGCTTAGATCGACAGGCCTCTGGCGAAAAACTGTTTTTT. The rearrangement links TRBV11-2 to TRBJ1-4; a weak D match, TRBD1 (6 bases). The CDR3 runs 16 residues. V was trimmed by 0 bases and J by 8 bases, leaving 16 bases between them. Germline lookup yields CDR1 SGHAT and CDR2 FQNNGV.

The genes are TRBV12-3 or TRBV12-4 and TRBJ2-2, with D perhaps TRBD2 (7 bases). V lost 7 bases to trimming and J lost 6 bases, with 15 bases between them. This CDR3 is built from 14 residues. The CDR3 bases are TGTGCCAGCATCTGGGGGGGGGCGGCCGGGGAGCTGTTTTTT. Translated: CASIWGGAAGELFF.

This clonotype was seen a handful of times. CDR3 loop: CASSTMDREVGFF. In nucleotides, the CDR3 is TGTGCCAGCAGCACAATGGACAGGGAGGTCGGGTTCTTC. This chain links TRBV7-9 with TRBJ2-1; 8 bases map to TRBD1. Germline-derived CDR1 and CDR2 are SEHNR and FQNEAQ (reference sequence). V trimming: 5 bases; J trimming: 15 bases; junction bases outside the gene matches: 12. The CDR3 has 13 residues.

This clonotype was found many times. For the CDR3, the DNA is TGTGCCAGTAACCCGGGACAGGGGCTTCTGACATCTGAGACCCAGTACTTC. Amino acid sequence: CASNPGQGLLTSETQYF. The chain employs TRBV2 and TRBJ2-5; 10 positions agree with TRBD1. The CDR3 totals 17 residues. Germline V gene lookup returns CDR1 SNHLY and CDR2 FYNNEI. Germline trimming cut 9 bases from V and 5 bases from J; bases unmatched to any gene: 18. Variable domain in full (rest from reference TRBV2 and TRBJ2-5): EPEVTQTPSHQVTQMGQEVILRCVPISNHLYFYWYRQILGQKVEFLVSFYNNEISEKSEIFDDQFSVERPDGSNFTLKIRSTKLEDSAMYFCASNPGQGLLTSETQYFGPGTRLLVL.

This clonotype was recorded at least ten times. The chain uses TRBV20-1 and TRBJ2-2; 9 positions match TRBD2. The germline gives CDR1 DFQATT, CDR2 SNEGSKA (reference sequence). V lost 6 bases to trimming and J lost 5 bases; unmatched junction nucleotides: 13. The CDR3 contains 16 residues. CDR3 sequence (DNA): TGCAGTGCAGTCCCTGATTCCAGCGGGGGGACCGGGGAGCTGTTTTTT. Its translation is CSAVPDSSGGTGELFF.